This T cell receptor beta chain came from a study of T cell repertoires in cytomegalovirus infection. Study background: The public TCR beta signatures pointed to both CMV infection and matching HLA type.

TCRdb analysed the reads with MiXCR anew, one entry per CDR3 protein. The sample holds hundreds of thousands of distinct CDR3 sequences, less than 20% seen once. Study outcomes and limitations: There were carriers of CMV plus the relevant HLA, and cumulative public TCR beta family frequency identified them. Predominance within the ex vivo response was attributable to HLA-C-restricted CMV-specific TCR beta clonotypes.

This clonotype occurred many times. Its antigen remains unknown. In germline, CDR1 is SGHTA, CDR2 FQGNSA. The CDR3 contains 15 residues. The V segment lost 5 bases and the J segment 4 bases; nucleotides outside the gene matches: 8. The rearrangement links TRBV7-2 to TRBJ1-5; TRBD1 matches 7 bases. The sequence was obtained from a human donor in good health (CMV status not recorded). Some clones in this sample may be carry-over from other donors' samples. The sample consisted of PBMCs. This CDR3 reads CASSAEGQNNQPQHF. As DNA, the CDR3 is TGTGCCAGCAGCGCCGAGGGACAGAATAATCAGCCCCAGCATTTT.